A single sample is the source of the 31 T cell receptor beta chains below, sequenced in a study of blood T cell repertoires in COVID-19. This table comes from immunoSEQ multiplex PCR, and its TCRdb copy is limited to in-frame clones, with some not included. The top ten hold about 2.1% of the sample, which has roughly 260,000 clones, about 88% seen once. The sequenced sample was peripheral blood. The receptor source for this set is a woman aged 40-49 years who had recovered from COVID-19.

This chain connects TRBV2 to TRBJ1-6, with 7 bases aligning to TRBD1. J lost 4 bases, V lost 4 bases, and 7 bases had no gene match. Germline lookup yields CDR1 SNHLY and CDR2 FYNNEI. CDR3 length: 16 amino acids. CDR3: CASSATGLTYNSPLHF. For the CDR3, the DNA is TGTGCCAGCAGTGCGACAGGGCTGACGTATAATTCACCCCTCCACTTT.

The gene calls are TRBV7-9 and TRBJ2-7; the match to TRBD1 covers 8 bases. Germline loops: CDR1 SEHNR, CDR2 FQNEAQ (reference sequence). The CDR3 loop spans 15 amino acids. V lost 1 base to trimming and J lost 3 bases; unmatched junction nucleotides: 5. CDR3 region: CASSLVRTGSYEQYF. The CDR3 region has the DNA TGTGCCAGCAGCTTAGTCCGGACAGGGAGCTACGAGCAGTACTTC.

The chain is built from TRBV28 and TRBJ1-4; a weak D match, TRBD1 (6 bases). V lost 11 bases to trimming and J lost 5 bases, with 9 bases between them. The CDR3 is 11 amino acids. Germline assignment: CDR1 MDHEN and CDR2 SYDVKM. The CDR3 bases are TGTGCCGCTCAGGGGAATGAAAAACTGTTTTTT. Its translation is CAAQGNEKLFF.

The chain is built from TRBV10-3 and TRBJ2-5; TRBD2 aligns across 12 bases. Germline CDR1 is ENHRY and CDR2 is SYGVKD. The CDR3 covers 20 residues. With 3 bases clipped from V and 1 base from J, the junction kept 15 bases outside the gene matches. The CDR3 DNA sequence: TGTGCCATCAGTGAACTTCCTCCGGGACTAGCGGGTGGAGTCCAAGAGACCCAGTACTTC. This encodes CAISELPPGLAGGVQETQYF.

V gene TRBV11-2 combines with J gene TRBJ1-4; TRBD1 is a possible D gene (5 bases). CDR1 SGHAT and CDR2 FQNNGV come from the germline V gene. V lost 5 bases, J lost 4 bases, and 17 bases lay in between. The CDR3 covers 16 residues. CDR3 sequence: CASSPGEGSYNEKLFF. CDR3 DNA sequence: TGTGCCAGCAGCCCCGGGGAGGGGTCCTATAATGAAAAACTGTTTTTT.

The chain is built from TRBV4-3 and TRBJ1-1; 7 bases are a match to TRBD1. Germline CDR1 and CDR2: LGHNA and YSLEER. This CDR3 is 13 amino acids long. V gave up 1 base and J gave up 10 bases; unmatched junction bases: 6. The CDR3 DNA is TGCGCCAGCAGCCAAGTGGACAGGACGAGAGCTTTCTTT. It specifies CASSQVDRTRAFF.

This chain links TRBV4-1 with TRBJ1-5; 8 bases are shared with TRBD1. The germline gives CDR1 MGHRA, CDR2 YSYEKL. V was pared by 4 bases and J by 5 bases, with 4 bases of the junction left unmatched. CDR3 length equals 14 residues. DNA for the CDR3: TGCGCCAGCAGCCTCGGACAGGGAGATCAGCCCCAGCATTTT. It yields the protein CASSLGQGDQPQHF.

V and J are TRBV28 and TRBJ1-4; 8 nucleotides match TRBD1. Germline V gene sequence: CDR1 MDHEN, CDR2 SYDVKM. V dropped 6 bases and J dropped 7; count of bases not matched to a gene: 7. The CDR3 is 14 residues long. Here the CDR3 reads CASRARGRSEKLFF. The CDR3 DNA sequence: TGTGCCAGCAGAGCCAGGGGGCGTAGTGAAAAACTGTTTTTT. Complete variable domain (other parts from reference TRBV28 and TRBJ1-4): DVKVTQSSRYLVKRTGEKVFLECVQDMDHENMFWYRQDPGLGLRLIYFSYDVKMKEKGDIPEGYSVSREKKERFSLILESASTNQTSMYLCASRARGRSEKLFFGSGTQLSVL.

The chain links TRBV7-3 to TRBJ1-5, with no clear D. The CDR3 totals 19 residues. The V and J ends lost 5 bases and 1 base respectively, with 24 bases between them. The germline V gene encodes CDR1 SGHTA and CDR2 FQGTGA. The CDR3 DNA is TGTGCCAGCAGCCTATACCCCGTGGAGGGAAGGATAAGCAATCAGCCCCAGCATTTT. Its protein product is CASSLYPVEGRISNQPQHF.

CDR3 sequence (DNA): TGTGCCAGCAGACTTGGAGGGACCCAAGAAAAACTGTTTTTT. The encoded protein is CASRLGGTQEKLFF. The chain is built from TRBV6-5 and TRBJ1-4, with a weak D call TRBD1 (5 bases). Trimming took off 6 bases at V and 8 bases at J, with 16 bases between the two ends. This CDR3 has 14 residues. Per germline, CDR1 MNHEY and CDR2 SVGAGI.

The chain has TRBV7-3 and TRBJ2-1, with a tentative D call TRBD2 (5 bases). Trimming left V 5 bases short and J 9 bases short, with 20 bases between. Per the germline V gene, CDR1 is SGHTA and CDR2 is FQGTGA. The CDR3 consists of 15 residues. The CDR3 loop reads CASSLRPLRAGEQFF. The CDR3 DNA follows: TGTGCCAGCAGCCTTCGGCCCTTGCGGGCGGGTGAGCAGTTCTTC.

The chain uses TRBV3-1 (or the pseudogene TRBV3-2) and TRBJ2-7; 13 nucleotides match TRBD2. J lost 3 bases, V lost 5 bases, and 10 bases had no gene match. The CDR3 runs 17 residues. Germline lookup yields CDR1 LGHDT and CDR2 YNNKEL (reference sequence). This chain's CDR3 is CASSSHGLAGANYEQYF. DNA of the CDR3: TGTGCCAGCAGCTCCCACGGACTAGCGGGGGCTAACTACGAGCAGTACTTC.

The chain combines TRBV2 with TRBJ2-2; 7 positions match TRBD1. Germline CDR1 is SNHLY and CDR2 is FYNNEI. CDR3 length equals 16 residues. V lost 7 bases to trimming and J lost 1 base; unmatched junction nucleotides: 9. Written as DNA, the CDR3 is TGTGCCAGCAAACGAGGGGGACAGAAGAACACCGGGGAGCTGTTTTTT. Protein: CASKRGGQKNTGELFF.

The rearrangement joins TRBV24-1 to TRBJ2-1, with TRBD2 matching 9 bases. The trim removed 1 base at V and 8 bases at J, leaving 5 bases unmatched. Germline V gene lookup returns CDR1 KGHDR and CDR2 SFDVKD. The CDR3 has 15 amino acids. Here the CDR3 reads CATSDFIAGAYEQFF. The CDR3 nucleotides are TGTGCCACCAGTGATTTTATAGCGGGAGCTTATGAGCAGTTCTTC.

The chain carries TRBV18 and TRBJ2-7, with D hard to call. The CDR3 contains 14 residues. Germline CDR1 is KGHSH and CDR2 is LQKENI. Trimming cost V 3 bases and J 2 bases, with 11 bases left between them. The DNA of the CDR3 is TGTGCCAGCTCACCCAGTATCTCCCCCTACGAGCAGTACTTC. This translates into CASSPSISPYEQYF.

The rearrangement joins TRBV19 to TRBJ1-4, with D hard to call. V lost 9 bases, J lost 8 bases, and 19 bases lay in between. Germline V gene lookup returns CDR1 LNHDA and CDR2 SQIVND (reference sequence). The CDR3 is 14 amino acids. CDR3 coding DNA: TGTGCCAGCATAGGACGAGGGTTTGGGGAAAAACTGTTTTTT. It is translated as CASIGRGFGEKLFF.

The chain uses TRBV6-4 and TRBJ2-2, with a weak D call TRBD1 (7 bases). There are 16 residues in the CDR3. The germline V and J ends were trimmed by 0 bases and 7 bases, with 15 bases remaining between them. Looked up from germline, CDR1 is MRHNA and CDR2 is SNTAGT. CDR3 sequence: CASSDSRQGGYGELFF. CDR3 DNA sequence: TGTGCCAGCAGTGACTCGCGGCAGGGGGGATACGGGGAGCTGTTTTTT.

The rearrangement joins TRBV6-6 to TRBJ1-5; TRBD1 might be the D (6 bases). The V end was cut by 6 bases, the J end by 3 bases, with 12 bases between. This CDR3 is built from 14 residues. Germline values: CDR1 MNHNY, CDR2 SVGAGI (reference sequence). The DNA for the CDR3 is TGTGCCAGCAGGACTACAGGGTTCAATCAGCCCCAGCATTTT. It encodes CASRTTGFNQPQHF.

This chain joins TRBV5-6 and TRBJ1-2; 8 bases line up with TRBD1. CDR3 length equals 13 residues. The germline gives CDR1 SGHDT, CDR2 YYEEEE. The trim removed 5 bases at V and 2 bases at J, leaving 2 bases unmatched. The CDR3 spells CASRRQGNYGYTF. CDR3 in DNA: TGTGCCAGCAGGAGACAGGGGAACTATGGCTACACCTTC. Supplemented by reference TRBV5-6 and TRBJ1-2, the full variable domain reads DAGVTQSPTHLIKTRGQQVTLRCSPKSGHDTVSWYQQALGQGPQFIFQYYEEEERQRGNFPDRFSGHQFPNYSSELNVNALLLGDSALYLCASRRQGNYGYTFGSGTRLTVV.

V gene TRBV5-1 combines with J gene TRBJ2-3, with D maybe TRBD2 (6 bases). The length of the CDR3 is 17 residues. V shed 0 bases and J shed 2 bases, with 16 bases lying between them. Germline V gives CDR1 SGHRS, CDR2 YFSETQ. This chain's CDR3 is CASSLVQATSSTDTQYF. DNA for the CDR3: TGCGCCAGCAGCTTGGTTCAGGCTACTAGCTCCACAGATACGCAGTATTTT.

In this sample, this clone turned up a few times. The V call is TRBV7-8, the J call TRBJ2-7; weak D call: TRBD2 (5 bases). Germline V gene data show CDR1 as SGHVS and CDR2 as FQNEAQ. V dropped 4 bases and J dropped 2 bases, with 15 bases sitting between them. The CDR3 sequence is 15 residues long. The DNA for the CDR3 is TGTGCCAGCAGCTCATCCTCTAGCAACGCCTACGAGCAGTACTTC. This translates into CASSSSSSNAYEQYF. Full variable domain (remainder filled in from reference TRBV7-8 and TRBJ2-7): GAGVSQSPRYKVAKRGQDVALRCDPISGHVSLFWYQQALGQGPEFLTYFQNEAQLDKSGLPSDRFFAERPEGSVSTLKIQRTQQEDSAVYLCASSSSSSNAYEQYFGPGTRLTVT.

This chain links TRBV9 with TRBJ2-2; D perhaps matches TRBD1 (6 bases). The CDR3 covers 15 residues. CDR1 and CDR2 (germline): SGDLS, YYNGEE. V lost 4 bases and J lost 6, with 16 bases in between. CDR3 protein: CASSPPQGRAGELFF. The CDR3 DNA follows: TGTGCCAGCAGCCCCCCACAGGGTAGGGCCGGGGAGCTGTTTTTT.

This chain uses TRBV6-5 with TRBJ1-2; 10 bases are a match to TRBD1. CDR3 length: 15 residues. Germline values: CDR1 MNHEY, CDR2 SVGAGI. J gave up 3 bases and V 5 bases, and 6 bases lay outside the gene matches. CDR3 loop: CASSLTTGGDYGYTF. The CDR3 DNA reads as TGTGCCAGCAGTCTTACGACAGGGGGCGACTATGGCTACACCTTC.

The chain combines TRBV4-3 with TRBJ1-4; TRBD1 matches at 7 bases. V dropped 1 base and J dropped 8; count of bases not matched to a gene: 16. The length of the CDR3 is 18 residues. From germline, CDR1 is LGHNA and CDR2 YSLEER. As DNA, the CDR3 is TGCGCCAGCAGCCAAGGGGAACAGGGGCAGAAGGGGAGGGAAAAACTGTTTTTT. It encodes CASSQGEQGQKGREKLFF.

The rearrangement joins TRBV6-5 to TRBJ1-2; TRBD1 aligns across 8 bases. The CDR3 has 13 residues. After removal of 4 bases from V and 4 bases from J, the junction contained 2 bases not matched to a gene. CDR1 and CDR2 (germline): MNHEY, SVGAGI. The CDR3 region has the DNA TGTGCCAGCAGTTCAGGACAGGGCTATGGCTACACCTTC. Amino acids: CASSSGQGYGYTF.

This clone is a singleton in its sample. This chain joins TRBV5-1 and TRBJ1-4; D is unresolved. Germline loops: CDR1 SGHRS, CDR2 YFSETQ. The CDR3 is 16 amino acids. Trimming left V 0 bases short and J 2 bases short, with 11 bases between. CDR3 sequence: CASSLGGGNTNEKLFF. In nucleotides, the CDR3 is TGCGCCAGCAGCTTGGGGGGAGGGAACACTAATGAAAAACTGTTTTTT.

V is TRBV6-6 and J is TRBJ2-2, with 9 bases identical to TRBD1. The CDR3 extends over 15 amino acids. Germline V gene sequence: CDR1 MNHNY, CDR2 SVGAGI (reference sequence). Trimming cost V 5 bases and J 3 bases; bases outside gene matches: 4. The CDR3 is CASSRTGADTGELFF. The CDR3 region has the DNA TGTGCCAGCAGTAGGACAGGGGCCGACACCGGGGAGCTGTTTTTT.

The rearrangement uses TRBV7-2 and TRBJ2-5, with 14 bases identical to TRBD2. The V gene end was trimmed by 5 bases and the J gene end by 5 bases; junction bases not matched to a gene: 16. Germline V lookup: CDR1 SGHTA, CDR2 FQGNSA. This CDR3 spans 19 amino acids. CDR3 residues: CASSPWARLAGGPRETQYF. In DNA, the CDR3 is TGTGCCAGCAGCCCGTGGGCGCGACTAGCGGGGGGGCCACGGGAGACCCAGTACTTC.

The rearrangement uses TRBV2 and TRBJ1-5; D perhaps matches TRBD1 (5 bases). The germline CDR1 and CDR2 sequences are SNHLY and FYNNEI. With 1 base removed from V and 2 bases from J, the gap between germline ends came to 15 bases. The CDR3 contains 17 residues. CDR3 loop: CASSEDRGGLGNQPQHF. For the CDR3, the DNA is TGTGCCAGCAGTGAAGACCGGGGGGGATTAGGCAATCAGCCCCAGCATTTT.

The CDR3 here is CASSQGGRAGALNEQFF. The CDR3 nucleotides read TGTGCCAGCAGCCAAGGTGGTCGAGCGGGGGCTCTCAATGAGCAGTTCTTC. V usage is TRBV4-2 and J usage is TRBJ2-1, with 8 bases matching TRBD2. Germline V gives CDR1 LGHNA, CDR2 YNFKEQ. There are 17 residues in the CDR3. V was pared by 1 base and J by 6 bases, with 11 bases of the junction left unmatched.

This sequence joins TRBV18 and TRBJ2-3, with a tentative D call TRBD2 (6 bases). This CDR3 contains 13 residues. Germline V gene sequence: CDR1 KGHSH, CDR2 LQKENI. V dropped 2 bases and J dropped 12 bases, with 15 bases sitting between them. The DNA for the CDR3 is TGTGCCAGCTCACCAGACTTGGGAGGCCCACAGTATTTT. Its translation: CASSPDLGGPQYF.